The 6 T cell receptor beta chains below were found in one sample sequenced in a study of blood T cell repertoires in COVID-19. The method was immunoSEQ multiplex PCR; TCRdb's version includes in-frame clones alone and lacks a portion of them. The profile shows approximately 100,000 clones, around 90% of them singletons. Sequences were obtained from peripheral blood. These TCRs come from a woman aged 55-70 years with acute or convalescent COVID-19.

The chain couples TRBV29-1 to TRBJ2-3; D perhaps matches TRBD2 (7 bases). CDR1 SQVTM and CDR2 ANQGSEA come from the germline V gene. The CDR3 runs to 15 residues. Trimming removed 7 bases from V and 4 bases from J, with 21 bases in between. CDR3 coding DNA: TGCAGCGCAACTACCGGGGGGACAATCTCAGATACGCAGTATTTT. It codes for CSATTGGTISDTQYF.

This sequence joins TRBV7-9 and TRBJ1-1; D not certain. The CDR3 is made up of 15 amino acids. Germline V gene lookup returns CDR1 SEHNR and CDR2 FQNEAQ (reference sequence). Deletions cut 1 base from V and 5 bases from J, with 14 bases between. The chain's CDR3 is CASSLGFMRGTEAFF. The CDR3 DNA sequence: TGTGCCAGCAGCTTAGGGTTTATGCGGGGAACTGAAGCTTTCTTT.

The rearrangement uses TRBV3-1 (or the pseudogene TRBV3-2) and TRBJ1-2, with no clear D. CDR1 and CDR2 (germline): LGHDT, YNNKEL (reference sequence). CDR3 length: 12 amino acids. Deletions cut 6 bases from V and 6 bases from J, with 11 bases between. CDR3 sequence: CASSRHEDGYTF. The DNA for the CDR3 is TGTGCCAGCAGTCGCCACGAGGATGGCTACACCTTC.

V usage is TRBV7-6 and J usage is TRBJ2-2; 10 nucleotides line up with TRBD1. Germline CDR1 is SGHVS and CDR2 is FNYEAQ. V lost 4 bases and J lost 4; bases outside the gene matches: 6. This CDR3 region has 16 residues. CDR3 in DNA: TGTGCCAGCAGCTCGAGACAGGGGGCGAGCACCGGGGAGCTGTTTTTT. Its protein product is CASSSRQGASTGELFF. The variable domain in full, with the rest retrieved from reference TRBV7-6 and TRBJ2-2, is GAGVSQSPRYKVTKRGQDVALRCDPISGHVSLYWYRQALGQGPEFLTYFNYEAQQDKSGLPNDRFSAERPEGSISTLTIQRTEQRDSAMYRCASSSRQGASTGELFFGEGSRLTVL.

The chain is built from TRBV4-1 and TRBJ1-5; 8 bases align to TRBD1. The CDR3 has 15 residues. J was trimmed by 6 bases and V by 4 bases; bases with no gene match: 8. CDR1 is MGHRA, CDR2 YSYEKL, per germline. The CDR3 loop reads CASSPLTGAVQPQHF. The CDR3 region has the DNA TGCGCCAGCAGCCCATTGACAGGGGCGGTTCAGCCCCAGCATTTT.

This sequence joins TRBV3-1 (or the pseudogene TRBV3-2) and TRBJ1-1; tentative D call: TRBD1 (6 bases). This CDR3 has 14 residues. V lost 6 bases to trimming and J lost 1 base, with 12 bases between them. Germline assignment: CDR1 LGHDT and CDR2 YNNKEL (reference sequence). The CDR3 nucleotides are TGTGCCAGCAGGCAGACAGGTCGGAACACTGAAGCTTTCTTT. Its translation is CASRQTGRNTEAFF.